This TCR beta chain derives from a study of post-analysis software for immune sequencing data. Across the study: Disease courses included relapsing-remitting, secondary progressive and progressive-relapsing multiple sclerosis.

CDR3 length equals 14 residues. V gave up 5 bases and J gave up 5 bases, with 12 bases separating them. Regarding the study as a whole: Controls showed lower frequencies than patients for roughly five TRBV segments, and TRBV5-6, TRBV5-1 and TRBV20-1 were among these. Samples from a shared batch, those prepared together, strongly co-clustered by F measure. Those with multiple sclerosis, the patient group, showed significantly lower normalized Chao1 diversity than controls.

The authors incorporated unique molecular identifiers into the TCR beta cDNA libraries. Hundreds of thousands of cDNA molecules came from about 1 to 10 million T cells. Via MiXCR, TCRdb re-called the PCR reads, giving one row per CDR3 protein. The sample shows approximately 180,000 distinct CDR3 sequences, around 30% of them seen only once. A remark on this clonotype: Its antigen is not identified.

The rearrangement links TRBV12-3 or TRBV12-4 to TRBJ1-4, with D possibly TRBD1 on 6 matching bases. What was sequenced was blood. The TCR sequence derives from a girl between 5 and 17 years old with multiple sclerosis. CDR3 DNA sequence: TGTGCCAGCAGTGGCCGGGGGCGGAATGAAAAACTGTTTTTT. As protein: CASSGRGRNEKLFF.